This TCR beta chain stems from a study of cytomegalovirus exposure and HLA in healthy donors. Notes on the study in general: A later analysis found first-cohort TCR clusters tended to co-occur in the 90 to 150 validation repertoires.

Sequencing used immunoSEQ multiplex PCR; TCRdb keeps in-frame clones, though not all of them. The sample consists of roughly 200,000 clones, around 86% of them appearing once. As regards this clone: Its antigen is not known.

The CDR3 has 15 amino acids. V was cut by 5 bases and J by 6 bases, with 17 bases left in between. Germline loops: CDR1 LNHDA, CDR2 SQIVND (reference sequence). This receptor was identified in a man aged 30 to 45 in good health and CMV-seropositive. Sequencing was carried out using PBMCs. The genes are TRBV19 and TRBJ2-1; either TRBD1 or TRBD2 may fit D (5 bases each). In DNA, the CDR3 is TGTGCCAGTAGTCTCGAGGGGTCCAGAGGCAATGAGCAGTTCTTC. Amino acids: CASSLEGSRGNEQFF.